These T cell receptor beta chains were read from a single sample in a study of brain T cells in children with intractable seizures. Sequencing used immunoSEQ multiplex PCR; TCRdb keeps in-frame clones, though not all of them. The top ten clones hold around 25% of a sample with about 80,000 clones, around 90% of them seen once. Here the sequenced sample was peripheral blood, taken at surgery. The receptors derive from a girl aged 2-10 years with Rasmussen encephalitis and intractable seizures. The CDR3 runs from the conserved cysteine through the conserved F or W. D genes are given only for firm matches. Size is stated for part of the rows, as once, few or many counts, or as a class when the clone is expanded.

CASRPGQVLYEQYF,TGTGCCAGCAGGCCCGGACAGGTGCTCTACGAGCAGTACTTC,TRBJ2-7,TRBV2,NA,TRBD1
CASSLISLASTDTQYF,TGTGCCAGCAGCTTAATTTCCCTAGCCAGCACAGATACGCAGTATTTT,TRBJ2-3,TRBV7-9,NA,NA
CASSREQAPLHF,TGTGCCAGCAGTAGGGAACAGGCACCCCTCCACTTT,TRBJ1-6,TRBV27,NA,NA
CASSLAPHFFRTPRGETQYF,TGTGCCAGCAGCTTAGCGCCTCATTTTTTCAGGACTCCTAGGGGGGAGACCCAGTACTTC,TRBJ2-5,TRBV7-2,once,NA
CASLRAGELFF,TGTGCCAGCTTACGGGCCGGGGAGCTGTTTTTT,TRBJ2-2,TRBV6-5,NA,NA
CASSLVLSSPLHF,TGTGCCAGCAGCTTGGTTTTGAGTTCACCCCTCCACTTT,TRBJ1-6,TRBV11-2,NA,NA
CASSLDRGDGYTF,TGTGCCAGCAGCTTGGACAGGGGTGATGGCTACACCTTC,TRBJ1-2,TRBV5-5,NA,TRBD1
CAWSVQGSLNYGYTF,TGTGCCTGGAGTGTACAGGGCAGTCTCAACTATGGCTACACCTTC,TRBJ1-2,TRBV30,NA,NA
CAWSVIGSGRGEKLFF,TGTGCCTGGAGTGTAATTGGTTCTGGGAGAGGCGAAAAACTGTTTTTT,TRBJ1-4,TRBV30,NA,NA
CASSPRTGGYTEAFF,TGTGCCAGCAGCCCCCGGACAGGGGGATACACTGAAGCTTTCTTT,TRBJ1-1,TRBV3-1/TRBV3-2,NA,TRBD1
CASTTPPGDQPQHF,TGTGCCAGCACTACACCCCCAGGGGATCAGCCCCAGCATTTT,TRBJ1-5,TRBV6-6,NA,NA